Listed below are T cell receptor beta chains from one sample, sequenced in a study of blood T cell repertoires in COVID-19. Here immunoSEQ multiplex PCR was the method, and the copy in TCRdb shows in-frame clones only, minus some. The sample contains 75,000 to 100,000 clones, 87% of which appear only once. The sample comprised peripheral blood. Receptors were obtained from an elderly woman with acute or convalescent COVID-19. CDR3s include the opening cysteine and the closing phenylalanine or tryptophan. D genes are given only for firm matches. Only part of the rows carry a size: once, few, many, or a class if the clone is expanded.

d_call clone_size j_call v_call cdr3_nt cdr3_aa
- few TRBJ2-3 TRBV7-9 TGTGCCAGCAGCTTGCGCCAGGTTTCAGATACGCAGTATTTT CASSLRQVSDTQYF
- - TRBJ1-5 TRBV2 TGTGCCAGCAGTGTAAGGGGGAATCAGCCCCAGCATTTT CASSVRGNQPQHF
- - TRBJ1-2 TRBV6-2/TRBV6-3 TGTGCCAGCAGTAAACAAACTATGGGAGAAAGGGCGCGCTACACCTTC CASSKQTMGERARYTF
- few TRBJ1-2 TRBV3-1/TRBV3-2 TGTGCCAGCAGCCAACCCCAGGGGTCTGGCTACACCTTC CASSQPQGSGYTF
TRBD1 - TRBJ2-7 TRBV11-2 TGTGCCAGCAGCCGACACCCCTCTGGGACAGGGAGCAACTACGAGCAGTACTTC CASSRHPSGTGSNYEQYF
- - TRBJ2-5 TRBV14 TGTGCCAGCAGCCAAGATCAGGGGGGGACCCAGTACTTC CASSQDQGGTQYF
TRBD2 - TRBJ2-7 TRBV5-4 TGTGCCAGCAGCTTGGCCATGGCTAGCGGGAGGGCCACTGTGGGCTACGAGCAGTACTTC CASSLAMASGRATVGYEQYF
- few TRBJ2-1 TRBV18 TGTGCCAGCTCACACAGGGAATCCTACAATGAGCAGTTCTTC CASSHRESYNEQFF
TRBD2 - TRBJ2-2 TRBV5-1 TGCGCCAGCAGCTCAGGGACTAGCAGCACCGGGGAGCTGTTTTTT CASSSGTSSTGELFF
TRBD2 once TRBJ2-5 TRBV7-6 TGTGCCAGCAGTAGGACTAGCGGGGGGGCGAGCCATGGGACCCAGTACTTC CASSRTSGGASHGTQYF
TRBD1 - TRBJ2-7 TRBV13 TGTGCCAGCAGCTTAGGGGACAGGGGGTACTACGAGCAGTACTTC CASSLGDRGYYEQYF
- - TRBJ1-5 TRBV6-6 TGTGCCAGCAGCTCCGGTAGCAATCAGCCCCAGCATTTT CASSSGSNQPQHF
TRBD1 - TRBJ2-1 TRBV5-6 TGTGCCAGCAGCTTAAGGGGGCCCACCTACAATGAGCAGTTCTTC CASSLRGPTYNEQFF
TRBD2 - TRBJ2-1 TRBV5-1 TGCGCCAGCAGAAGGGGTGAGCGGGGGCCTACGAGCTCCTACAATGAGCAGTTCTTC CASRRGERGPTSSYNEQFF
- - TRBJ2-7 TRBV14 TGTGCCAGCAGCCAGTCCCTCAGATCGTGGGGGCACGAGCAGTACTTC CASSQSLRSWGHEQYF
- - TRBJ2-3 TRBV6-2/TRBV6-3 TGTGCCAGCAGTCGACAGACCCTAAGCACAGATACGCAGTATTTT CASSRQTLSTDTQYF
- - TRBJ2-1 TRBV7-9 TGTGCCAGCAGCTGGGGAGCTAGCCCTAGCACCAATGAGCAGTTCTTC CASSWGASPSTNEQFF
TRBD1 - TRBJ1-4 TRBV10-2 TGCGCCAGCCAGGACAGGGGGCGTTTTTTTGTGGATGAAAAACTGTTTTTT CASQDRGRFFVDEKLFF
- - TRBJ2-1 TRBV15 TGTGCCACCAGCAAGAGGGTCTCCTACAATGAGCAGTTCTTC CATSKRVSYNEQFF
TRBD1 - TRBJ2-5 TRBV7-2 TGTGCCAGCACCCTGGACAGGGGAGAGACCCAGTACTTC CASTLDRGETQYF
TRBD1 - TRBJ1-2 TRBV2 TGTGCCAGCAGAGACAGGGTTGGTGGCTACACCTTC CASRDRVGGYTF
- - TRBJ2-3 TRBV4-2 TGTGCCAGCAGCCAAGATCTTAGGGGAGATACGCAGTATTTT CASSQDLRGDTQYF
TRBD1 once TRBJ1-2 TRBV3-1/TRBV3-2 TGTGCCAGCAGCCATTCCCCCGGGACAGCCTCCTTC CASSHSPGTASF
- - TRBJ2-3 TRBV23-1 TGCGCCAGCAGTCACAGACTTTTCACAGATACGCAGTATTTT CASSHRLFTDTQYF
TRBD1 - TRBJ1-1 TRBV6-5 TGTGCCAGCAGTTACTCAAGGACAGGGAACACTGAAGCTTTCTTT CASSYSRTGNTEAFF
- - TRBJ1-2 TRBV6-1 TGTGCCAGCAGTGAAGTTGGCGGTGGCTACACCTTC CASSEVGGGYTF
TRBD1 - TRBJ2-7 TRBV5-6 TGTGCCAGCAGGGAATCAGGGGGATCCTACGAGCAGTACTTC CASRESGGSYEQYF
- - TRBJ1-5 TRBV19 TGTGCCAGTAGTATAGTGGGGGGGAGCAATCAGCCCCAGCATTTT CASSIVGGSNQPQHF
- - TRBJ2-5 TRBV3-1/TRBV3-2 TGTGCCAGCAGCCAAGACTGGGGGGTGGAGACCCAGTACTTC CASSQDWGVETQYF
- - TRBJ1-1 TRBV3-1/TRBV3-2 TGTGCCAGCAGCCCTCCCCGCGGGAACACTGAAGCTTTCTTT CASSPPRGNTEAFF
- - TRBJ2-2 TRBV4-3 TGCGCCAGCAGCCAGGACAGCCGGACCGGGGAGCTGTTTTTT CASSQDSRTGELFF
TRBD1 - TRBJ1-2 TRBV19 TGTGCCAGTAGCTTCAGGGGGAACTATGGCTACACCTTC CASSFRGNYGYTF
- - TRBJ2-1 TRBV2 TGTGCCAGCAGGGCCCAGGGGCCGGGGAATGAGCAGTTCTTC CASRAQGPGNEQFF
TRBD1 - TRBJ2-7 TRBV6-5 TGTGCCAGCAGTAGGACAGGGAGTTGGGACGAGCAGTACTTC CASSRTGSWDEQYF
TRBD1 - TRBJ1-2 TRBV19 TGTGCCAGTAGTACCTACAGGGGTGCCCATGGCTACACCTTC CASSTYRGAHGYTF
- - TRBJ1-4 TRBV11-2 TGTGCCAGCAGCCTTTGGCCCCTTGAAAAACTGTTTTTT CASSLWPLEKLFF
- - TRBJ1-2 TRBV5-1 TGCGCCAGCAGCTTGGATCTCAGTCCCGTCTATGGCTACACCTTC CASSLDLSPVYGYTF
- - TRBJ2-4 TRBV6-1 TGTGCCAGCAGTGAAGCCGTGGCAGGGAATAAAATAGCCAAAAACATTCAGTACTTC CASSEAVAGNKIAKNIQYF
- - TRBJ2-5 TRBV5-4 TGTGCCAGCAGCTCCTGGACTAACGAGGAGACCCAGTACTTC CASSSWTNEETQYF
- - TRBJ1-1 TRBV12-3/TRBV12-4 TGTGCCAGCAGTCTATCCATTGAAGCTTTCTTT CASSLSIEAFF
- once TRBJ2-4 TRBV19 TGTGCCAGTAGTATTAGGGGATCGGGAAACATTCAGTACTTC CASSIRGSGNIQYF
- - TRBJ1-5 TRBV6-6 TGTGCCAGCCTTAGGGGTGCCAATCAGCCCCAGCATTTT CASLRGANQPQHF
TRBD1 - TRBJ1-4 TRBV30 TGTGCCTGGAGTAGGGGGACAGATAGCGTTCAACTGTTTTTT CAWSRGTDSVQLFF
TRBD2 - TRBJ2-7 TRBV7-2 TGTGCCAGCAGCGGAACGACTAGCGGCTACTACGAGCAGTACTTC CASSGTTSGYYEQYF
TRBD2 - TRBJ2-7 TRBV6-5 TGTGCCAGCAGAGTTAGCGGGAGGGGAGTTTACGAGCAGTACTTC CASRVSGRGVYEQYF
- - TRBJ2-3 TRBV5-8 TGTGCCAGCCGCCCTACAGGGAACACAGATACGCAGTATTTT CASRPTGNTDTQYF
TRBD1 - TRBJ1-3 TRBV7-3 TGTGCCAGCAGCTCATCGGGACAGGGGGCTGGAAACACCATATATTTT CASSSSGQGAGNTIYF
- once TRBJ1-1 TRBV5-1 TGCGCCAGCAGCTATTATCTCAGGGAAATGAACACTGAAGCTTTCTTT CASSYYLREMNTEAFF
- once TRBJ1-4 TRBV30 TGTGCCTGGAGTGTTTGGGGGGCAACTAATGAAAAACTGTTTTTT CAWSVWGATNEKLFF
TRBD1 - TRBJ1-4 TRBV3-1/TRBV3-2 TGTGCCAGCAGCGACCGGGACAGGGGTGAAAAACTGTTTTTT CASSDRDRGEKLFF
- - TRBJ1-5 TRBV30 TGTGCCTGGAGCCCCGGACTCGATCAGCCCCAGCATTTT CAWSPGLDQPQHF
TRBD1 - TRBJ1-3 TRBV19 TGTGCCAGTAGTACGGGACAGGCCCCCTCTGGAAACACCATATATTTT CASSTGQAPSGNTIYF
- - TRBJ2-1 TRBV5-6 TGTGCCAGCAGCTTGAGAGCGGGGACAAGCTACAATGAGCAGTTCTTC CASSLRAGTSYNEQFF
- - TRBJ1-3 TRBV6-6 TGTGCCAGCAGTTACCCCCCAGGCCCGGGAAACACCATATATTTT CASSYPPGPGNTIYF
- - TRBJ2-5 TRBV9 TGTGCCAGCAGCGTCAGCGGCCTCCCCTGGGAGACCCAGTACTTC CASSVSGLPWETQYF
- - TRBJ1-2 TRBV15 TGTGCCACCAGCAGAGATCGCGGGGGGCCCCAGGGAAATGGCTACACCTTC CATSRDRGGPQGNGYTF
- - TRBJ2-7 TRBV7-2 TGTGCCAGCAGCCTAAACAGCCTTCTCTACGAGCAGTACTTC CASSLNSLLYEQYF
TRBD1 - TRBJ1-1 TRBV28 TGTGCCAGCAGTTTATCCGGGACAGGGGGCTTTGAAGCTTTCTTT CASSLSGTGGFEAFF
- - TRBJ1-1 TRBV25-1 TGTGCCAGCAGTGATATGAACACTGAAGCTTTCTTT CASSDMNTEAFF
- - TRBJ2-1 TRBV4-2 TGTGCCAGCAGCCAAGTCATCTCTAGCTCCAATGAGCAGTTCTTC CASSQVISSSNEQFF